Listed here are 8 T cell receptor beta chains from one sample, sequenced in a study of shared clonotypes between healthy human individuals. Naive CD8 cells lacked CD45RO and underwent positive selection for CCR7, leaving out terminally differentiated effector memory CD45RA+ cells. The table came from immunoSEQ multiplex PCR; TCRdb's copy has only in-frame clones and leaves some out. The data show about 2 million clones, just under 95% seen once. Sequenced sample: naive CD8+ T cells sorted from blood. The receptors come from a man younger than 35 in good health.

The chain joins TRBV11-3 to TRBJ2-7, with TRBD1 as a possible D gene (6 bases). The CDR3 has 14 amino acids. Trimming pared 5 bases from V and 2 bases from J, leaving 13 bases between. Looked up from germline, CDR1 is SGHNT and CDR2 is YENEEA. CDR3 protein: CASSPGDGTYEQYF. The CDR3 bases are TGTGCCAGCAGCCCAGGGGACGGCACCTACGAGCAGTACTTC.

The rearrangement uses TRBV11-3 and TRBJ2-7; TRBD1 aligns across 7 bases. Trimming took 5 bases from V and 1 from J; bases not matched to a gene: 11. CDR3 length: 16 amino acids. Germline V lookup: CDR1 SGHNT, CDR2 YENEEA. The CDR3 DNA follows: TGTGCCAGCAGCCATGGGATGGGACAGAGATCCTACGAGCAGTACTTC. It codes for CASSHGMGQRSYEQYF.

This clone was recorded only once. CDR3 DNA sequence: TGTGCCAGCAGTTTGCGAGCAGGGGGCGCTTCTCTCCTAAACACTGAAGCTTTCTTT. It is translated as CASSLRAGGASLLNTEAFF. The genes are TRBV28 and TRBJ1-1; 8 bases map to TRBD1. Germline V gene lookup returns CDR1 MDHEN and CDR2 SYDVKM. V dropped 3 bases and J dropped 2; count of bases not matched to a gene: 17. The CDR3 runs to 19 residues.

The J gene is TRBJ2-1, the V gene TRBV6-1; TRBD1 might be the D (5 bases). The germline gives CDR1 MNHNS, CDR2 SASEGT. The CDR3 covers 13 residues. The V end was cut by 5 bases, the J end by 15 bases, with 20 bases between. Written as DNA, the CDR3 is TGTGCCAGCAGTCCCAACGTCCAGGGCTACGGGTTCTTC. Amino acid sequence: CASSPNVQGYGFF.

V gene TRBV11-3 combines with J gene TRBJ2-1, with no clear D. Per germline, CDR1 SGHNT and CDR2 YENEEA. The CDR3 sequence is 15 residues long. Trimming removed 5 bases at V and 0 bases at J, with 11 bases between. Here the CDR3 DNA reads TGTGCCAGCAGCCCTGACCCGAGCTCCTACAATGAGCAGTTCTTC. Translation gives CASSPDPSSYNEQFF.

Notes on this clone: Other DNA sequences from this sample encode an identical CDR3 as well. The V gene is TRBV28, the J gene TRBJ2-7, with D tentatively TRBD1 (6 bases). The V and J ends lost 5 bases and 0 bases respectively, with 11 bases between them. The germline V gene has CDR1 MDHEN and CDR2 SYDVKM. CDR3 size: 14 residues. This CDR3 reads CASSQTGSSYEQYF. DNA of the CDR3: TGTGCCAGCAGTCAGACAGGTAGCTCCTACGAGCAGTACTTC.

Concerning this clone itself: The identical CDR3 is also encoded by other nucleotide sequences in the sample. The chain employs TRBV10-3 and TRBJ1-1; no clear D. Germline V gene sequence: CDR1 ENHRY, CDR2 SYGVKD. CDR3 length equals 13 residues. Trimming cost V 0 bases and J 0 bases, with 2 bases left between them. CDR3: CAISESMNTEAFF. DNA of the CDR3: TGTGCCATCAGTGAGTCAATGAACACTGAAGCTTTCTTT.

CDR3 in amino acids: CAWSDQGNSNEKLFF. Here the CDR3 DNA reads TGTGCCTGGAGTGATCAGGGTAACTCTAATGAAAAACTGTTTTTT. The chain uses TRBV30 and TRBJ1-4; D perhaps matches TRBD1 (5 bases). V was shortened by 1 base and J by 3 bases, with 12 bases between the two germline ends. Germline CDR1 and CDR2: GTSNPN and SVGIG (reference sequence). This CDR3 is built from 15 residues. The entire variable domain, with the rest obtained from reference TRBV30 and TRBJ1-4, is as follows: SQTIHQWPATLVQPVGSPLSLECTVEGTSNPNLYWYRQAAGRGLQLLFYSVGIGQISSEVPQNLSASRPQDRQFILSSKKLLLSDSGFYLCAWSDQGNSNEKLFFGSGTQLSVL.